What follows are 27 T cell receptor beta chains derived from one specimen sequenced in a study of blood T cells in healthy people across ages. Then a second PCR, running about 7 to 11 cycles, was carried out with a sample-barcoded 5' primer and a J-beta primer mix. A single record per CDR3 protein comes from TCRdb applying MiXCR to the 5' RACE reads. The sample has about 900,000 distinct CDR3 sequences; 55% to 65% are singletons. Input material: blood. The receptors here all came from a man aged 25 to 40 in good health.

The V call is TRBV6-2 or TRBV6-3, the J call TRBJ2-4, with D possibly matching TRBD1 (5 bases). The CDR3 loop spans 17 amino acids. In germline, CDR1 is MNHEY, CDR2 SVGEGT. Deletions cut 6 bases from V and 1 base from J, with 19 bases between. The CDR3 DNA reads TGTGCCAGCAGCCACGGGCTTTTGAAGGGGGCCAAAAACATTCAGTACTTC. Translated, it gives CASSHGLLKGAKNIQYF.

The chain uses TRBV7-2 and TRBJ1-5; tentative D call: TRBD1 (5 bases). The CDR3 loop spans 17 amino acids. Germline V gene data show CDR1 as SGHTA and CDR2 as FQGNSA. Between the trimmed V and J ends, which lost 1 base and 5 bases, there was a span of 18 bases. CDR3 DNA sequence: TGTGCCAGCAGCTTAGTTCCAGGGAGTTTCGGCGATCAGCCCCAGCATTTT. Amino acid sequence: CASSLVPGSFGDQPQHF.

The chain links TRBV29-1 to TRBJ2-7; the D gene is possibly TRBD2 (7 bases). Germline CDR1 SQVTM, CDR2 ANQGSEA. Deletions cut 2 bases from V and 0 bases from J, with 14 bases between. This CDR3 is 15 amino acids long. This CDR3 reads CSVETGRGGSYEQYF. In DNA, the CDR3 is TGCAGCGTTGAAACGGGGAGGGGGGGCTCCTACGAGCAGTACTTC.

DNA of the CDR3: TGTGCCACCAGTGATTGGAGGGGGGTCGAAGAGACCCAGTACTTC. Translating gives CATSDWRGVEETQYF. This chain uses TRBV24-1 with TRBJ2-5; perhaps D is TRBD1 or TRBD2 (6 bases each). The germline gives CDR1 KGHDR, CDR2 SFDVKD. Trimming left V 2 bases short and J 3 bases short, with 12 bases between. The CDR3 has 15 amino acids.

The chain joins TRBV6-1 to TRBJ1-6; D might be TRBD1 (5 bases). The CDR3 has 15 amino acids. Germline CDR1 MNHNS, CDR2 SASEGT. V shed 0 bases and J shed 7 bases, with 10 bases lying between them. Here the CDR3 reads CASSEATGSNSPLHF. In DNA form, the CDR3 reads TGTGCCAGCAGTGAAGCAACAGGATCAAATTCACCCCTCCACTTT.

This chain links TRBV7-2 with TRBJ1-2; TRBD1 agrees at 7 bases. V was clipped by 4 bases and J by 11 bases; unmatched bases: 10. The CDR3 is 13 residues long. The germline V gene encodes CDR1 SGHTA and CDR2 FQGNSA. The CDR3 loop is CASSSGQLLGYTF. CDR3 nucleotides: TGTGCCAGCAGCTCGGGACAGCTCTTAGGGTACACCTTC. The full variable domain, with the rest looked up from reference TRBV7-2 and TRBJ1-2, is GAGVSQSPSNKVTEKGKDVELRCDPISGHTALYWYRQSLGQGLEFLIYFQGNSAPDKSGLPSDRFSAERTGGSVSTLTIQRTQQEDSAVYLCASSSGQLLGYTFGSGTRLTVV.

This clonotype showed up just a few times. The gene calls are TRBV27 and TRBJ1-4; TRBD1 matches at 12 bases. From germline, CDR1 is MNHEY and CDR2 SMNVEV (reference sequence). The CDR3 covers 17 residues. Trimming at V came to 5 bases and at J to 8 bases, leaving 12 bases not matched to a gene. CDR3 DNA sequence: TGTGCCAGCAGTCACCAGGGGACAGGGGGCGGATACGAAAAACTGTTTTTT. Translation gives CASSHQGTGGGYEKLFF.

This chain joins TRBV3-1 and TRBJ2-5; TRBD1 might be the D (5 bases). CDR1 is LGHDT and CDR2 is YNNKEL in the germline V gene (reference sequence). CDR3 size: 14 residues. V shed 3 bases and J shed 4 bases, with 12 bases lying between them. CDR3 DNA: TGTGCCAGCAGCCACCAGGGTAAACGAGAGACCCAGTACTTC. This encodes CASSHQGKRETQYF.

The chain uses TRBV24-1 and TRBJ2-7; D not certain. The CDR3 contains 12 residues. Germline loops: CDR1 KGHDR, CDR2 SFDVKD. Trimming took 4 bases from V and 7 from J, leaving 10 bases between them. The CDR3 is CATSDFFNEQYF. In nucleotides, the CDR3 is TGTGCCACCAGTGACTTCTTTAATGAGCAGTACTTC.

CDR3 protein: CASSFWQGEETQYF. In nucleotides, the CDR3 is TGTGCCAGCAGTTTTTGGCAGGGGGAAGAGACCCAGTACTTC. This chain connects TRBV12-3 or TRBV12-4 to TRBJ2-7; 7 positions match TRBD1. The DNA end is a closer match to TRBJ2-5, so the J assignment may be wrong. This CDR3 is 14 amino acids long.

The chain recombines TRBV6-1 with TRBJ1-5; no definite D call. Germline CDR1 MNHNS, CDR2 SASEGT. The CDR3 runs 13 residues. Trimming pared 6 bases from V and 5 bases from J, leaving 11 bases between. CDR3 sequence: CASRRGIHQPQHF. CDR3 DNA sequence: TGTGCCAGCAGGAGAGGAATTCATCAGCCCCAGCATTTT.

The rearrangement links TRBV7-9 to TRBJ2-1; D gene unclear. This CDR3 has 14 residues. Trimming removed 1 base from V and 4 bases from J, with 8 bases in between. Germline CDR1 and CDR2: SEHNR and FQNEAQ (reference sequence). The CDR3 DNA is TGTGCCAGCAGCTTAGTCGAGCCTTACAATGAGCAGTTCTTC. Its protein is CASSLVEPYNEQFF.

This clonotype was seen only once. CDR3: CSWDRGRDTEAFF. In DNA form, the CDR3 reads TGCAGCTGGGACAGGGGGCGGGACACTGAAGCTTTCTTT. The chain links TRBV20-1 to TRBJ1-1; the match to TRBD1 covers 12 bases. Germline CDR1 DFQATT, CDR2 SNEGSKA (reference sequence). The CDR3 length is 13 residues.

This clonotype was observed a single time. The chain recombines TRBV9 with TRBJ1-4; a weak D match, TRBD1 (6 bases). Germline V gene sequence: CDR1 SGDLS, CDR2 YYNGEE. This CDR3 spans 13 amino acids. Trimming took off 0 bases at V and 8 bases at J, with 8 bases between the two ends. CDR3 bases: TGTGCCAGCAGCGTAGCGGGGGGCGAAAAACTGTTTTTT. Its translation: CASSVAGGEKLFF.

Concerning this clonotype: This may arise from a read error, as a much more abundant clone is one base away. The V and J genes are TRBV6-6 and TRBJ2-1; D uncertain. Germline V gene sequence: CDR1 MNHNY, CDR2 SVGAGI (reference sequence). The CDR3 totals 15 residues. The CDR3 reads CASSDSVGWSDEQFF. The CDR3 DNA reads TGTGCCAGCAGTGACTCGGTAGGGTGGAGCGATGAGCAGTTCTTC.

The chain joins TRBV28 to TRBJ1-4; possibly TRBD1 for D (5 bases). Germline V gives CDR1 MDHEN, CDR2 SYDVKM. V lost 3 bases to trimming and J lost 7 bases, with 15 bases between them. The CDR3 loop spans 15 amino acids. The CDR3 DNA is TGTGCCAGCAGTTTGGCCAGGGATCGCAGTGAAAAACTGTTTTTT. Its protein is CASSLARDRSEKLFF.

The sample holds one count of this clonotype. The chain joins TRBV2 to TRBJ2-3; D ambiguous. The length of the CDR3 is 14 residues. The V end lost 6 bases, the J end lost 3 bases, and 13 bases lay between the germline ends. CDR1 is SNHLY, CDR2 FYNNEI, per germline. This chain's CDR3 is CASRVYQSTDTQYF. DNA of the CDR3: TGTGCCAGCAGGGTGTACCAATCGACAGATACGCAGTATTTT.

This chain connects TRBV7-3 to TRBJ2-1, with 11 bases matching TRBD2. CDR1 is SGHTA and CDR2 is FQGTGA in the germline V gene. Trimming cost V 4 bases and J 7 bases; bases outside gene matches: 15. This CDR3 spans 18 amino acids. The CDR3 DNA follows: TGTGCCAGCAGCTCTCCCGCCCTACTAGCGGGGGAGCTGAATGAGCAGTTCTTC. Translating gives CASSSPALLAGELNEQFF.

The V call is TRBV5-8, the J call TRBJ2-1, with D possibly matching TRBD1 (6 bases). With 9 bases removed from V and 1 base from J, the gap between germline ends came to 11 bases. The CDR3 has 13 residues. Germline V gives CDR1 SGHTS, CDR2 YDEGEE. The CDR3 here is CATPGVSYNEQFF. DNA of the CDR3: TGTGCCACCCCAGGGGTTTCCTACAATGAGCAGTTCTTC.

The table lists this clonotype with a few counts. The V gene is TRBV4-1, the J gene TRBJ1-4, with D perhaps matching TRBD1 (5 bases). Trimming took 0 bases from V and 7 from J, leaving 12 bases between them. Per the germline V gene, CDR1 is MGHRA and CDR2 is YSYEKL. This CDR3 region has 15 residues. This chain's CDR3 is CASSQEGVQTEKLFF. The CDR3 DNA reads as TGCGCCAGCAGCCAAGAAGGGGTACAAACTGAAAAACTGTTTTTT.

This clonotype has a handful of counts. The rearrangement uses TRBV4-1 and TRBJ2-4; no reliable D call. The CDR3 totals 17 residues. V was shortened by 2 bases and J by 3 bases, with 17 bases between the two germline ends. Germline assignment: CDR1 MGHRA and CDR2 YSYEKL. For the CDR3, the DNA is TGCGCCAGCAGCCAACCCACCGTGGCCAGGAACAAAAACATTCAGTACTTC. As protein: CASSQPTVARNKNIQYF.

J is TRBJ2-7 and V is TRBV5-6; no definite D call. This CDR3 has 15 residues. V was shortened by 4 bases and J by 2 bases, with 16 bases between the two germline ends. Germline loops: CDR1 SGHDT, CDR2 YYEEEE. The CDR3 nucleotides read TGTGCCAGCAGCCTGGGAAACGTGGCGACCTACGAGCAGTACTTC. The encoded protein is CASSLGNVATYEQYF. The complete variable domain, with remaining parts taken from reference TRBV5-6 and TRBJ2-7, reads DAGVTQSPTHLIKTRGQQVTLRCSPKSGHDTVSWYQQALGQGPQFIFQYYEEEERQRGNFPDRFSGHQFPNYSSELNVNALLLGDSALYLCASSLGNVATYEQYFGPGTRLTVT.

The rearrangement uses TRBV25-1 and TRBJ2-7; D call uncertain. This CDR3 has 11 amino acids. The V gene lost 8 bases and the J gene lost 7 bases, with 12 bases spanning the gap. Germline values: CDR1 MGHDK, CDR2 SYGVNS. Here the CDR3 reads CASLLGAEQYF. DNA for the CDR3: TGTGCCAGCCTCCTCGGAGCGGAGCAGTACTTC.

The rearrangement uses TRBV10-3 and TRBJ2-1, with 10 positions matching TRBD2. Germline V gene sequence: CDR1 ENHRY, CDR2 SYGVKD. The CDR3 runs to 18 residues. J gave up 0 bases and V 1 base, and 6 bases lay outside the gene matches. CDR3 residues: CAISEWGLAKSSYNEQFF. The CDR3 region has the DNA TGTGCCATCAGTGAGTGGGGACTAGCGAAGAGCTCCTACAATGAGCAGTTCTTC.

V and J are TRBV10-3 and TRBJ2-3, with 11 positions matching TRBD2. CDR3 length: 17 residues. CDR1 and CDR2 (germline): ENHRY, SYGVKD. Trimming took 4 bases from V and 1 from J; bases not matched to a gene: 7. This CDR3 reads CAISATLAGGGTDTQYF. CDR3 DNA: TGTGCCATCAGTGCCACCCTAGCGGGGGGAGGCACAGATACGCAGTATTTT.

This clonotype was seen only a few times. The chain joins TRBV20-1 to TRBJ2-7; D uncertain. The CDR3 extends over 11 amino acids. Trimming left V 5 bases short and J 2 bases short, with 7 bases between. Germline lookup yields CDR1 DFQATT and CDR2 SNEGSKA (reference sequence). The chain's CDR3 is CSAPNAYEQYF. CDR3 sequence (DNA): TGCAGTGCTCCGAACGCCTACGAGCAGTACTTC.

The rearrangement uses TRBV6-6 and TRBJ2-6; D gene ambiguous. The CDR3 length is 16 residues. The V gene lost 4 bases and the J gene lost 2 bases, with 12 bases spanning the gap. Germline values: CDR1 MNHNY, CDR2 SVGAGI (reference sequence). The CDR3 is CASSSQAAPGANVLTF. The CDR3 nucleotides are TGTGCCAGCAGTTCCCAAGCTGCCCCTGGGGCCAACGTCCTGACTTTC.